This is a list of T cell receptor beta chains from one sample in a study of T cell responses to AZD1222 COVID-19 vaccine. Sequenced by immunoSEQ multiplex PCR; TCRdb stores in-frame clones only, minus some. Among 60,000 or so clones, more than 65% were seen once, and the ten largest hold around 20%. Material: peripheral blood, obtained on day 0 of AZD1222 vaccination. The receptors here all came from an adult in good health. CDR3s include the opening cysteine and the closing phenylalanine or tryptophan. Size is omitted from some rows. Given values are once, few, many or a class for expanded clones.

j_call v_call clone_size cdr3_aa
TRBJ1-5 TRBV28 once CASRGWDSSNQPQHF
TRBJ2-1 TRBV19 NA CASSPQGLAGVEQFF
TRBJ1-2 TRBV10-3 NA CAIRQGQGPAYGYTF
TRBJ1-4 TRBV7-9 NA CASSYFRQAGAEKLFF
TRBJ2-1 TRBV18 NA CASSPPSTGGWQFF
TRBJ1-2 TRBV6-2/TRBV6-3 NA CASSRGQGVGGYTF
TRBJ2-1 TRBV2 NA CASTSSGRGGGEQFF
TRBJ1-3 TRBV18 NA CASSPRQQAGNTIYF
TRBJ2-1 TRBV7-7 NA CASSPTRGSYNEQFF
TRBJ1-5 TRBV28 NA CASSLLVASNQPQHF
TRBJ1-5 TRBV4-1 NA CASSQAGSNQPQHF
TRBJ2-2 TRBV28 once CASFRGRGNTGELFF
TRBJ2-1 TRBV29-1 NA CSVVSGSENEQFF
TRBJ2-5 TRBV28 NA CASSIDTVRETQYF
TRBJ2-7 TRBV11-2 NA CASSLGGVASYEQYF
TRBJ1-5 TRBV19 NA CASSLLGLNDNQPQHF
TRBJ1-1 TRBV27 NA CASSPRQGLNTEAFF
TRBJ1-5 TRBV19 NA CASSIEGNQPQHF
TRBJ1-1 TRBV5-4 NA CASSLPGYEAFF
TRBJ2-7 TRBV7-6 once CASSLAGGPSYEQYF
TRBJ1-2 TRBV7-2 NA CASSLGQGAYGYTF
TRBJ1-4 TRBV4-3 NA CASSQEAASATNEKLFF
TRBJ2-7 TRBV5-4 few CASSSGRDRLEQYF
TRBJ2-3 TRBV7-2 NA CASSSLAGVGDTQYF